This passage covers 13 T cell receptor beta chains from one sample sequenced in a study of blood T cell repertoires in COVID-19. Libraries were prepared by immunoSEQ multiplex PCR; TCRdb keeps only in-frame clonotypes and omits some of them. The table lists 15,000 to 20,000 clones, 70% to 90% of them singletons. Material for sequencing was peripheral blood. Receptors originate from a human donor with active COVID-19. The donor label of this sample is uncertain.

This chain links TRBV5-4 with TRBJ2-1, with 9 positions matching TRBD2. This CDR3 contains 15 residues. Per germline, CDR1 SGHNT and CDR2 YYREEE (reference sequence). V trimming: 4 bases; J trimming: 4 bases; junction bases outside the gene matches: 6. CDR3 residues: CASSPSGAVYNEQFF. CDR3 in DNA: TGTGCCAGCAGCCCTAGCGGGGCGGTTTACAATGAGCAGTTCTTC.

This chain uses TRBV5-4 with TRBJ1-3; D might be TRBD1 (6 bases). CDR3 size: 14 residues. Between the trimmed V and J ends, which lost 3 bases and 4 bases, there was a span of 11 bases. Per germline, CDR1 SGHNT and CDR2 YYREEE (reference sequence). CDR3 sequence (DNA): TGTGCCAGCAGCTCAATCGGACAGGGAAACACCATATATTTT. It yields the protein CASSSIGQGNTIYF. Filled out from reference TRBV5-4 and TRBJ1-3, the complete variable domain reads ETGVTQSPTHLIKTRGQQVTLRCSSQSGHNTVSWYQQALGQGPQFIFQYYREEENGRGNFPPRFSGLQFPNYSSELNVNALELDDSALYLCASSSIGQGNTIYFGEGSWLTVV.

This clone was picked up a small number of times. The CDR3 protein is CASSLSGTAGLEQYF. CDR3 nucleotides: TGTGCCAGCAGTTTGAGTGGGACTGCGGGACTGGAGCAGTACTTC. The V gene is TRBV27, the J gene TRBJ2-7, with D possibly TRBD2 on 6 matching bases. V gave up 3 bases and J gave up 7 bases, with 19 bases separating them. This CDR3 has 15 amino acids. Germline CDR1 and CDR2: MNHEY and SMNVEV (reference sequence).

CDR3 nucleotide sequence: TGCGCCAGCAGATCTACTAGCGGGGGGGACACAGATACGCAGTATTTT. Translation: CASRSTSGGDTDTQYF. The chain couples TRBV5-1 to TRBJ2-3; TRBD2 aligns across 13 bases. V shed 5 bases, J shed 2 bases, and the junction held 5 bases outside the gene matches. Looked up from germline, CDR1 is SGHRS and CDR2 is YFSETQ. The CDR3 runs to 16 residues.

The chain links TRBV24-1 to TRBJ2-7; D might be TRBD2 (5 bases). The CDR3 length is 15 residues. Trimming removed 1 base at V and 6 bases at J, with 15 bases between. Germline V CDR1 and CDR2: KGHDR, SFDVKD. CDR3 in amino acids: CATSDFRHGVGEQYF. As DNA, the CDR3 is TGTGCCACCAGTGATTTTCGTCACGGGGTGGGCGAGCAGTACTTC.

This chain connects TRBV11-2 to TRBJ1-1; D is possibly TRBD1 (5 bases). The CDR3 is 12 residues long. Trimming removed 5 bases from V and 7 bases from J, with 11 bases in between. Per germline, CDR1 SGHAT and CDR2 FQNNGV. CDR3 in amino acids: CASSRSGDEAFF. CDR3 nucleotide sequence: TGTGCCAGCAGCCGATCGGGGGATGAAGCTTTCTTT.

This chain links TRBV5-1 with TRBJ2-7; D perhaps matches TRBD1 (5 bases). CDR1 and CDR2 from the germline V gene are SGHRS and YFSETQ. Trimming removed 6 bases from V and 3 bases from J, with 13 bases in between. The CDR3 is 13 amino acids. The CDR3 sequence: CASKRARGYEQYF. CDR3 in DNA: TGCGCCAGCAAACGGGCAAGGGGCTACGAGCAGTACTTC. Full variable domain (rest looked up from reference TRBV5-1 and TRBJ2-7): KAGVTQTPRYLIKTRGQQVTLSCSPISGHRSVSWYQQTPGQGLQFLFEYFSETQRNKGNFPGRFSGRQFSNSRSEMNVSTLELGDSALYLCASKRARGYEQYFGPGTRLTVT.

The genes are TRBV28 and TRBJ2-1; 14 bases are a match to TRBD2. Looked up from germline, CDR1 is MDHEN and CDR2 is SYDVKM. This CDR3 contains 17 residues. The junction had 4 bases not matched to a gene; V was cut back by 6 bases and J by 0 bases. The CDR3 sequence is CASSTGTSGSSYNEQFF. The CDR3 DNA reads as TGTGCCAGCAGCACAGGGACTAGCGGGAGCTCCTACAATGAGCAGTTCTTC.

This chain uses TRBV7-3 with TRBJ2-5; 14 bases are shared with TRBD2. Germline V lookup: CDR1 SGHTA, CDR2 FQGTGA. Unmatched junction bases numbered 6, after V lost 5 bases and J lost 4 bases. The CDR3 runs 16 residues. CDR3 in DNA: TGTGCCAGCAGCCCGCCGGGACTAGCGGGAGTAGAGACCCAGTACTTC. Translation: CASSPPGLAGVETQYF.

The rearrangement links TRBV19 to TRBJ2-1; 8 nucleotides line up with TRBD1. Unmatched junction bases numbered 10, after V lost 4 bases and J lost 8 bases. Germline-derived CDR1 and CDR2 are LNHDA and SQIVND (reference sequence). This CDR3 contains 15 residues. CDR3 region: CASSKPGTGIDEQFF. The CDR3 bases are TGTGCCAGTAGTAAACCCGGGACAGGCATTGATGAGCAGTTCTTC.

The V and J genes are TRBV9 and TRBJ2-1; 9 positions agree with TRBD2. The CDR3 sequence is 15 residues long. Germline V lookup: CDR1 SGDLS, CDR2 YYNGEE. V shed 7 bases and J 6 bases; nucleotides not matched to a gene: 11. CDR3 sequence: CASSLAGALTNEQFF. The CDR3 nucleotides read TGTGCCAGCTCCTTAGCGGGAGCCCTTACCAATGAGCAGTTCTTC.

V and J are TRBV28 and TRBJ1-4, with 7 bases matching TRBD1. The CDR3 totals 15 residues. The V segment lost 5 bases and the J segment 2 bases; nucleotides outside the gene matches: 5. Germline values: CDR1 MDHEN, CDR2 SYDVKM. CDR3 bases: TGTGCCAGCAGTAAGTTCAGGGGGACTAATGAAAAACTGTTTTTT. This encodes CASSKFRGTNEKLFF.

The genes are TRBV30 and TRBJ2-1, with no clear D. This CDR3 contains 12 residues. CDR1 and CDR2 from the germline V gene are GTSNPN and SVGIG (reference sequence). Trimming took 4 bases from V and 3 from J, leaving 7 bases between them. CDR3 in DNA: TGTGCCTGGAAATCACTCTACAATGAGCAGTTCTTC. Its translation is CAWKSLYNEQFF.